The clone carrying this TCR beta chain was recorded many times. CDR3 length: 14 residues. The germline V and J ends were trimmed by 1 base and 3 bases, with 10 bases remaining between them. Germline V gene lookup returns CDR1 SGHRS and CDR2 YFSETQ. RNA transcripts served as the template for amplifying TCR beta CDR3 regions. TCR CDR3 regions were first amplified by RT-PCR with HTBI primers. One entry per CDR3 protein, called by TCRdb with MiXCR from the multiplex PCR reads. The sample has about 300,000 distinct CDR3 sequences, less than 30% seen once. The sample originates from a study of T cells in Graves' hyperthyroidism and ophthalmopathy. Subjects aged 18 to 65 presented with newly diagnosed hyperthyroidism of less than 2 months' duration. Criteria for exclusion of patients were uncontrolled infection, other autoimmune disease, pregnancy or lactation. It was 8 to 10 ml of fresh peripheral blood that supplied the PBMCs.

Sequencing was done on a sample of blood. J is TRBJ2-5 and V is TRBV5-1, with D possibly matching TRBD2 (7 bases). This sequence was found in a middle-aged man with Graves' hyperthyroidism that later progressed to Graves' ophthalmopathy. CDR3 residues: CASSLTGGEETQYF. Written as DNA, the CDR3 is TGCGCCAGCAGCTTGACGGGGGGCGAAGAGACCCAGTACTTC.